This paragraph reports one T cell receptor (beta chain). The antigen remains unidentified. This entry is derived from a study of cytomegalovirus exposure and HLA in healthy donors. The J segment lost 1 base and the V segment lost 7 bases, leaving 10 bases of the junction unmatched. The CDR3 is 15 amino acids. The germline V gene has CDR1 MRHNA and CDR2 SNTAGT. Overall study results and limits: Prior analysis indicated that the majority of TCR beta V segments exhibited productivity approximately 90% or approximately 30% of the time.

The PCR had 60 Vbeta and 13 Jbeta primers. Assay used: immunoSEQ multiplex PCR; TCRdb lists only in-frame clones, some missing. The table lists around 130,000 clones, roughly 77% of them singletons, with 5.5% to 7.5% in the top ten. This chain uses TRBV6-4 with TRBJ2-7; 7 bases agree with TRBD2. Material: PBMCs. This TCR was recovered from a woman aged 35 to 49 in good health and CMV-seropositive. CDR3 DNA sequence: TGTGCCAGCATCGAAGGGCAGCGGGGATCCTACGAGCAGTACTTC. This encodes CASIEGQRGSYEQYF.